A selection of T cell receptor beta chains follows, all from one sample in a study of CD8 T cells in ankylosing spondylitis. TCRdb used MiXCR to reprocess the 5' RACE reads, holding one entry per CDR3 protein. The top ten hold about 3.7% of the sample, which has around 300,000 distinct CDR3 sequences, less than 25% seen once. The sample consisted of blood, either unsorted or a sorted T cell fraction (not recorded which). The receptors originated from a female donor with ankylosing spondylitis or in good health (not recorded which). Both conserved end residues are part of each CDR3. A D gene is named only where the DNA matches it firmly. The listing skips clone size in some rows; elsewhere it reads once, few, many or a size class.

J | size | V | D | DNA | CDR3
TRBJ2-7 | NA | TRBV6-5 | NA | TGTGCCAGCAGTCTACTAGGGCCCTACGAGCAGTACTTC | CASSLLGPYEQYF
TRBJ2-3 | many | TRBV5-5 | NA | TGTGCCAGCAGCTGGGACAGCCCCGGGGGGACAGATACGCAGTATTTT | CASSWDSPGGTDTQYF
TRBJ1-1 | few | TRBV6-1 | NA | TGTGCCAGCGGGGCAGGGGCCATGAACACTGAAGCTTTCTTT | CASGAGAMNTEAFF
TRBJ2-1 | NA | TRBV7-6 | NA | TGTGCCAGCAGCCCGCACCCTCGAGGTGAGCAGTTCTTC | CASSPHPRGEQFF
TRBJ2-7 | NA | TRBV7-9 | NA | TGTGCCAGCAGACCCGGGGGAGGCTACGAGCAGTACTTC | CASRPGGGYEQYF
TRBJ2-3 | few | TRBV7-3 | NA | TGTGCCAGCAGCTTCTTAGAATCCGGTTGGAGCGATACGCAGTATTTT | CASSFLESGWSDTQYF
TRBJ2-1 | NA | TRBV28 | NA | TGTGCCAGCAGTTTAATGGGGAATGAGCAGTTCTTC | CASSLMGNEQFF
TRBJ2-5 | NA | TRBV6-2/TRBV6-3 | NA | TGTGCCAACAGTCGGGGACGCCGACAAGAGACCCAGTACTTC | CANSRGRRQETQYF
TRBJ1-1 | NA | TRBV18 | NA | TGTGCCAGCTCGCTGGGAGGCAGCCTGAACACTGAAGCTTTCTTT | CASSLGGSLNTEAFF
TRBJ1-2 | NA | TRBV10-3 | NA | TGTGCCATCAGTGAGGACCCCTACACCTTC | CAISEDPYTF
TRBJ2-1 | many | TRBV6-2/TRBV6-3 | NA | TGTGCCAGCAGTCAGTGGGCGAGGAACAATGAGCAGTTCTTC | CASSQWARNNEQFF
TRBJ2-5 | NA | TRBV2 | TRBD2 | TGTGCCAGCAGTGAAGACCTAGCGGGAGTCGCGAAGACCCAGTACTTC | CASSEDLAGVAKTQYF
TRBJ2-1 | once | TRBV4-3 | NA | TGCGCCAGCAGCCAAGCCCGAGGCGCTACATCGGGGCAGTTCTTC | CASSQARGATSGQFF
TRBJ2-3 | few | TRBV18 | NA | TGTGCCAGCTCACCGGTGACCGGGAGAGCAGATACGCAGTATTTT | CASSPVTGRADTQYF
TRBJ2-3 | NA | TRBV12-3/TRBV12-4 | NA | TGTGCCAGCAGTTTAGCTAGCGTGAGGAGGCGAGATACGCAGTATTTT | CASSLASVRRRDTQYF
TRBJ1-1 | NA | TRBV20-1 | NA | TGCAGTGCTCCCGTGGGGATGAACACTGAAGCTTTCTTT | CSAPVGMNTEAFF
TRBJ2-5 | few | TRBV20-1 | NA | TGCAGTGCTCCGTGGGGTGGGAGAGAGACCCAGTACTTC | CSAPWGGRETQYF
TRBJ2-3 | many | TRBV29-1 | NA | TGCAGCGTTCTCGCGGAGGGGGTTTCAGATACGCAGTATTTT | CSVLAEGVSDTQYF
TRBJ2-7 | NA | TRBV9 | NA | TGTGCCAGTCACCCGGGGGACGGCTCCTACGAGCAGTACTTC | CASHPGDGSYEQYF
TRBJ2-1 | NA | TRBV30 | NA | TGTGCCTGTCCAAACAGCGCAGGGGGGTCCTACAATGAGCAGTTCTTC | CACPNSAGGSYNEQFF
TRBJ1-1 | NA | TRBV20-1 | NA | TGCAGTGCCCTCCGTGGGGCAGCTTTCTTT | CSALRGAAFF
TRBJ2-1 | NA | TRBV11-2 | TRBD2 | TGTGCCAGCAGCTTAGTCAGATTGGGCATGAGCGGGGACAATGAGCAGTTCTTC | CASSLVRLGMSGDNEQFF
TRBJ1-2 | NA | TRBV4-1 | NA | TGCGCCAGCAGCCAAGGGTACAGCTCAAACTATGGCTACACCTTC | CASSQGYSSNYGYTF
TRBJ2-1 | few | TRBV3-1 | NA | TGTGCCAGCAGCCATTCGGGAGTGGGTAATGAGCAGTTCTTC | CASSHSGVGNEQFF
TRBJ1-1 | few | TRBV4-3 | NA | TGCGCCAGCAGCCCTCGAGGCGTCACTGAAGCTTTCTTT | CASSPRGVTEAFF
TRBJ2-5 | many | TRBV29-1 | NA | TGCAGCGTTGAAGCGTCAGAAGAGACCCAGTACTTC | CSVEASEETQYF
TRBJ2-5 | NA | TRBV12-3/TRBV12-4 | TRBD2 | TGTGCCAGCACTCGTAGCGGGAGGGAGGCTGAGACCCAGTACTTC | CASTRSGREAETQYF
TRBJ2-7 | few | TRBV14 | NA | TGTGCCAGCAGCCAAGGGAAGGATCGCGAGCAGTACTTC | CASSQGKDREQYF
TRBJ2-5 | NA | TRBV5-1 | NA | TGCGCCAGCAGTCGAGGGGTGTCAGAGACCCAGTACTTC | CASSRGVSETQYF
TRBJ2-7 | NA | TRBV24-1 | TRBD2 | TGTGCCACCGCATCGGGACTAGCGGTCCACGAGCAGTACTTC | CATASGLAVHEQYF
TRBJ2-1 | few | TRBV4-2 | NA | TGTGCCAGCAGCCAGATAGAGGGTCGGATGAATGAGCAGTTCTTC | CASSQIEGRMNEQFF
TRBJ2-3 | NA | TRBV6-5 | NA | TGTGCCAGCAAAAGGGCCTCAGATACGCAGTATTTT | CASKRASDTQYF
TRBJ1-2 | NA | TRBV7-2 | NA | TGTGCCAGCAGCCCGGGAAGGGACTTGTACGGCTACACCTTC | CASSPGRDLYGYTF
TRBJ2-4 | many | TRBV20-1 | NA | TGCAGTGCCTCCCAGGGGAACATTCAGTACTTC | CSASQGNIQYF
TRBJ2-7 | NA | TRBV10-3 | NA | TGTGCCATCGGCCGACAGCCAAGGGGCCCCTACGAGCAGTACTTC | CAIGRQPRGPYEQYF
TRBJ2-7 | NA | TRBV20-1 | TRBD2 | TGCAGTGCGCCGAACATGGGACTAGTGGGCGAGCAGTACTTC | CSAPNMGLVGEQYF
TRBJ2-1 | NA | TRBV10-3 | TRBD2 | TGTGCCATCAGATCTAGCGGGAACCCCTCCTACAATGAGCAGTTCTTC | CAIRSSGNPSYNEQFF
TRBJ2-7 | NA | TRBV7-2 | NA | TGTGCCAGCACCCTGGGCCGGGGGGCGTACGAGCAGTACTTC | CASTLGRGAYEQYF
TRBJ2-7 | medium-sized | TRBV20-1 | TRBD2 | TGCAGTGCACCGCGCGGGAGCGTCACCTACGAGCAGTACTTC | CSAPRGSVTYEQYF
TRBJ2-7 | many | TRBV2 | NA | TGTGCCAGCAGTGGCAAGGCCAGCTCGAGATACGAGCAGTACTTC | CASSGKASSRYEQYF
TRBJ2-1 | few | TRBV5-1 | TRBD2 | TGCGCCAGCAGCTTGGCCTTAGCGGGTGAGAACAATGAGCAGTTCTTC | CASSLALAGENNEQFF
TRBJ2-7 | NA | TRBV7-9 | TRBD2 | TGTGCCAGCAGCCCTAGGACTAGCGGGAGAGGCTACGAGCAGTACTTC | CASSPRTSGRGYEQYF